This T cell receptor beta chain was found in a study of regulatory T cells in long-lasting Graves disease. General study findings and limits: Fewer public clonotypes were shared by new patients (966) than by persistent patients (around 2,800).

Points on this clonotype: Its cognate antigen is unknown.

iRepertoire HTBI primers and Arm-PCR of CDR3 regions built TCR beta libraries. TCRdb recomputed calls from the multiplex PCR reads with MiXCR, one row per CDR3 protein. The data contain hundreds of thousands of distinct CDR3 sequences, 15% to 20% of them singletons. Time point in this sample: newly diagnosed GD, antithyroid drugs for less than 3 months. Making the TCR library involved RNA that had been extracted from PBMCs. Each patient gave approximately 8.1 milliliters of EDTA-anticoagulated peripheral blood. The ends were cut back, 4 bases at V and 8 bases at J, with 17 bases in the middle. In germline, CDR1 is DFQATT, CDR2 SNEGSKA (reference sequence). CDR3 length: 14 residues. This sample also appeared in a second study, on T cells in Graves' hyperthyroidism and ophthalmopathy.

This clonotype originated in a woman aged 30 to 39 with Graves disease. The chain recombines TRBV20-1 with TRBJ1-4; D is unclear. The specimen comprised peripheral blood mononuclear cells (PBMCs), sampled at new diagnosis, from a patient treated with antithyroid drugs. CDR3 in amino acids: CSAKILGVSEKLFF. The CDR3 DNA reads as TGCAGTGCTAAGATCCTCGGGGTTTCGGAAAAACTGTTTTTT.